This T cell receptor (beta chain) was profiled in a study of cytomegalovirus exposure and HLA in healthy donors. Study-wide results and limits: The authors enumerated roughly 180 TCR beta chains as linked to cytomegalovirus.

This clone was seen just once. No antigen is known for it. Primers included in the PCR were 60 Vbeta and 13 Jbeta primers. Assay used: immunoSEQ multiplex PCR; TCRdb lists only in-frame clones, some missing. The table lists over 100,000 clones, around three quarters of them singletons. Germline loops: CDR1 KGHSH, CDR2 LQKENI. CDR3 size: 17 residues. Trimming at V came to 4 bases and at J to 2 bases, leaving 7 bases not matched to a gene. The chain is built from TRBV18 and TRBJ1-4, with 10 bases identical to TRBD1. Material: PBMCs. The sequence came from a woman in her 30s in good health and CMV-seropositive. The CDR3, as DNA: TGTGCCAGCTCACGGGACAGGGGCCTTCTTACTAATGAAAAACTGTTTTTT. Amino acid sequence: CASSRDRGLLTNEKLFF.